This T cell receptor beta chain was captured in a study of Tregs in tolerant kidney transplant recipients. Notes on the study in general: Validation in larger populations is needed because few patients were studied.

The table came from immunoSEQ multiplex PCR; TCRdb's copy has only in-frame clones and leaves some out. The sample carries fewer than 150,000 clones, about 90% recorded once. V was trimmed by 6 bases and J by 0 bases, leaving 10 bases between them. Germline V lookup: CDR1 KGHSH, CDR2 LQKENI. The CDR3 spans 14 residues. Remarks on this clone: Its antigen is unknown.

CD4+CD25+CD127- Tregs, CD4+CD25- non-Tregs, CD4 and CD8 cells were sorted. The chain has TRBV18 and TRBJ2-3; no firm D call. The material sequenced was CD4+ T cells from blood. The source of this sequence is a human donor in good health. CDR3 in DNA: TGTGCCAGCTCCCTGACTGGGAGCACAGATACGCAGTATTTT. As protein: CASSLTGSTDTQYF.